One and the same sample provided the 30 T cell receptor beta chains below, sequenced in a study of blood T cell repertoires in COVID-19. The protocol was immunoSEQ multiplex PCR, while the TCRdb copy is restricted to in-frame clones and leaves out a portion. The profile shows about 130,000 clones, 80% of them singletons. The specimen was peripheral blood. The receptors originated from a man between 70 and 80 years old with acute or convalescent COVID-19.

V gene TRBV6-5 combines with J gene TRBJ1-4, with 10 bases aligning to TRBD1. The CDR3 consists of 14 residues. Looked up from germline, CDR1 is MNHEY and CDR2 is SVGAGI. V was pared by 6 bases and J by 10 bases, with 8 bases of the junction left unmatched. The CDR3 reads CASSPTGGEGKLFF. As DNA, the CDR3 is TGTGCCAGCAGCCCGACAGGGGGCGAGGGAAAACTGTTTTTT.

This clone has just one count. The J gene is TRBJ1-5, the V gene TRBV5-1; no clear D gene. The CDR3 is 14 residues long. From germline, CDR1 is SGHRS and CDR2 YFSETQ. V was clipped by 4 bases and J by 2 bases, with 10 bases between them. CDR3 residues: CASSAGEGNQPQHF. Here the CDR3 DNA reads TGCGCCAGCAGCGCCGGGGAAGGCAATCAGCCCCAGCATTTT.

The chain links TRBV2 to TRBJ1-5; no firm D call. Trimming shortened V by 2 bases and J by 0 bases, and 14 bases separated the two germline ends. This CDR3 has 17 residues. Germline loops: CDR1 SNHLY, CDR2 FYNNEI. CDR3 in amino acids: CASSELRVSYSNQPQHF. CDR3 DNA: TGTGCCAGCAGTGAATTGAGGGTTTCCTATAGCAATCAGCCCCAGCATTTT.

The CDR3 DNA follows: TGTGCCAGCAGCGTTGGACAGGGGGGCTATGGCTACACCTTC. This codes for CASSVGQGGYGYTF. The rearrangement uses TRBV28 and TRBJ1-2; TRBD1 aligns across 10 bases. The CDR3 runs 14 residues. The V segment lost 6 bases and the J segment 4 bases; nucleotides outside the gene matches: 5. The germline V gene has CDR1 MDHEN and CDR2 SYDVKM.

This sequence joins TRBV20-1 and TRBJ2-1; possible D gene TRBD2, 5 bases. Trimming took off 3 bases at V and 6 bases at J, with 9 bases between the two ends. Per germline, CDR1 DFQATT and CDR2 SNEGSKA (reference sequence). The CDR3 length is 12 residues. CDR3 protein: CSASFGVNEQFF. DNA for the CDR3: TGCAGTGCTAGTTTCGGGGTCAATGAGCAGTTCTTC.

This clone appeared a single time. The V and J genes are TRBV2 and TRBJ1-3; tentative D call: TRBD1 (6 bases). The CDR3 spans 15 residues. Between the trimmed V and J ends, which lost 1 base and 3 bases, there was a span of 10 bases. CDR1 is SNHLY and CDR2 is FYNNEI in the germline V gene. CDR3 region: CASSEGAGVGNTIYF. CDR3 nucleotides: TGTGCCAGCAGTGAAGGGGCAGGGGTTGGAAACACCATATATTTT.

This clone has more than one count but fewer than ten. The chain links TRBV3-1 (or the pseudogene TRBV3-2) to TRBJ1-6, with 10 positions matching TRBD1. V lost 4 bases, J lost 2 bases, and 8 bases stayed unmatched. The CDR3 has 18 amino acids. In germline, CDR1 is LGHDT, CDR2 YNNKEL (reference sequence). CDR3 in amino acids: CASSRSRTGGTYNSPLHF. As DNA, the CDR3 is TGTGCCAGCAGCCGCTCAAGGACAGGGGGGACCTATAATTCACCCCTCCACTTT.

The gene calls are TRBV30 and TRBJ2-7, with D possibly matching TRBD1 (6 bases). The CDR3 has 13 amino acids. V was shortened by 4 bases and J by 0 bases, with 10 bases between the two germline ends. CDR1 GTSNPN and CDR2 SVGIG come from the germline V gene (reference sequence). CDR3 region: CAWTWDNSYEQYF. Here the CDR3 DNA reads TGTGCCTGGACTTGGGACAACTCCTACGAGCAGTACTTC. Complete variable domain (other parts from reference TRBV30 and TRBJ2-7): SQTIHQWPATLVQPVGSPLSLECTVEGTSNPNLYWYRQAAGRGLQLLFYSVGIGQISSEVPQNLSASRPQDRQFILSSKKLLLSDSGFYLCAWTWDNSYEQYFGPGTRLTVT.

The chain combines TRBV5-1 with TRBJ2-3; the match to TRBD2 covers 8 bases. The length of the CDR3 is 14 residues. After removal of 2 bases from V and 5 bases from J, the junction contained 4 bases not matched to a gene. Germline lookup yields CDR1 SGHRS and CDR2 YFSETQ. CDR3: CASSFSGGVDTQYF. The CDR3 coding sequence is TGCGCCAGCAGCTTTTCCGGGGGGGTAGATACGCAGTATTTT. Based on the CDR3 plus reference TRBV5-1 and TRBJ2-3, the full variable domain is KAGVTQTPRYLIKTRGQQVTLSCSPISGHRSVSWYQQTPGQGLQFLFEYFSETQRNKGNFPGRFSGRQFSNSRSEMNVSTLELGDSALYLCASSFSGGVDTQYFGPGTRLTVL.

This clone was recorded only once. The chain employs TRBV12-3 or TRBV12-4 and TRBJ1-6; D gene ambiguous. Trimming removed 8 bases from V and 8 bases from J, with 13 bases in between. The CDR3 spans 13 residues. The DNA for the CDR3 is TGTGCCAGCGGTTCCACGCAGGATTCACCCCTCCACTTT. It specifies CASGSTQDSPLHF.

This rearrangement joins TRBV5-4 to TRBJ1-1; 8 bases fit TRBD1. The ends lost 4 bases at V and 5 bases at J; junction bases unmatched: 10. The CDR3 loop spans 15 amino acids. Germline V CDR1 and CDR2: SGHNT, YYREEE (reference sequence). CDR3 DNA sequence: TGTGCCAGCAGCCATATTGATGACAGGGGTACTGAAGCTTTCTTT. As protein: CASSHIDDRGTEAFF.

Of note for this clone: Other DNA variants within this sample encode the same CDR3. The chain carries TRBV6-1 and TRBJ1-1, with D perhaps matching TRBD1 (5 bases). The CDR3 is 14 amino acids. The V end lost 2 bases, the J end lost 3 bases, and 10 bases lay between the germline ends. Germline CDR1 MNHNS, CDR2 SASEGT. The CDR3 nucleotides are TGTGCCAGCAGTGAAAGGGGCAAGGACACTGAAGCTTTCTTT. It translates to CASSERGKDTEAFF.

The CDR3 reads CASSPLTSGANVLTF. The CDR3 bases are TGTGCCAGCTCACCACTTACATCTGGGGCCAACGTCCTGACTTTC. The chain is built from TRBV18 and TRBJ2-6; D remains ambiguous. V lost 1 base to trimming and J lost 1 base, with 5 bases between them. This CDR3 comprises 15 residues. Germline V gene lookup returns CDR1 KGHSH and CDR2 LQKENI.

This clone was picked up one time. The chain's CDR3 is CASSFGTGLVETQYF. Here the CDR3 DNA reads TGCGCCAGCAGCTTCGGGACAGGGCTCGTAGAGACCCAGTACTTC. This chain links TRBV5-1 with TRBJ2-5, with 9 nucleotides matching TRBD1. The CDR3 spans 15 residues. Trimming cost V 2 bases and J 4 bases; bases outside gene matches: 6. Germline CDR1 reads SGHRS; CDR2 reads YFSETQ.

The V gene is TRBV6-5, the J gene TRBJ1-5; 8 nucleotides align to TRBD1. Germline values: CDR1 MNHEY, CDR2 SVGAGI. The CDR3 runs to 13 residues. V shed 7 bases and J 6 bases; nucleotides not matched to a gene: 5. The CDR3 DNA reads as TGTGCCAGCACCCAGGGGGCCGGTCAGCCCCAGCATTTT. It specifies CASTQGAGQPQHF.

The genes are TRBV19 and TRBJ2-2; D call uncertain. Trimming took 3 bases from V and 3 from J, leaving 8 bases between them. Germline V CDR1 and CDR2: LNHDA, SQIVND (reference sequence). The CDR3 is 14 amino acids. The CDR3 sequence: CASSIRLYTGELFF. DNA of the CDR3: TGTGCCAGTAGTATTCGACTCTACACCGGGGAGCTGTTTTTT.

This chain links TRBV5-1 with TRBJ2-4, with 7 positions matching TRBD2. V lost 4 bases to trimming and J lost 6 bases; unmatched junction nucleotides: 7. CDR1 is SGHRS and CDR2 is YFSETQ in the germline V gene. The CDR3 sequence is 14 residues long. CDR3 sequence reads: CASSPAGGGNIQYF. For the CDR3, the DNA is TGCGCCAGCAGCCCAGCTGGGGGGGGAAACATTCAGTACTTC.

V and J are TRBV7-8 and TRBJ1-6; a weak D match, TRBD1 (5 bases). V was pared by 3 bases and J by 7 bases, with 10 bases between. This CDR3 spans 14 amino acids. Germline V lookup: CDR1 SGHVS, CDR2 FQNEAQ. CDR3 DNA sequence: TGTGCCAGCAGCTTGAACAGGATAAATTCACCCCTCCACTTT. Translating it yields CASSLNRINSPLHF.

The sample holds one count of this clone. CDR3 residues: CASSLMAGGQETQYF. Written as DNA, the CDR3 is TGTGCCAGCAGCTTGATGGCGGGGGGGCAAGAGACCCAGTACTTC. The chain carries TRBV5-5 and TRBJ2-5, with TRBD2 matching 9 bases. V shed 1 base and J 2 bases; nucleotides not matched to a gene: 3. This CDR3 has 15 residues. Germline V gene data show CDR1 as SGHKS and CDR2 as YYEKEE (reference sequence).

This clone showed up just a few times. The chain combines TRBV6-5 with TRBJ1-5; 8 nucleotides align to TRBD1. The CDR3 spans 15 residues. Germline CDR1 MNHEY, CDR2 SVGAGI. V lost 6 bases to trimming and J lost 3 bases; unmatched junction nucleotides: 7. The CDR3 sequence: CASRFGQGSNQPQHF. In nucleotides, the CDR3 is TGTGCCAGCAGATTCGGACAGGGATCCAATCAGCCCCAGCATTTT.

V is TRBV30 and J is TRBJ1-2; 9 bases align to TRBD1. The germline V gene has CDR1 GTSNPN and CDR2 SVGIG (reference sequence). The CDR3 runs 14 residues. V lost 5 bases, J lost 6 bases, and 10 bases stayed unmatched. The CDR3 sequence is CAWGRFTGGDGYTF. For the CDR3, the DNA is TGTGCCTGGGGGAGGTTTACAGGGGGCGATGGCTACACCTTC.

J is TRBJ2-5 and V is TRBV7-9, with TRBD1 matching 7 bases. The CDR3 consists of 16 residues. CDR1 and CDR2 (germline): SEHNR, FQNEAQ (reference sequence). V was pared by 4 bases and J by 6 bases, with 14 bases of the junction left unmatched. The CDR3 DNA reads TGTGCCAGCAGCTCCGAGGGCTTGACAGGGATAAAGACCCAGTACTTC. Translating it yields CASSSEGLTGIKTQYF.

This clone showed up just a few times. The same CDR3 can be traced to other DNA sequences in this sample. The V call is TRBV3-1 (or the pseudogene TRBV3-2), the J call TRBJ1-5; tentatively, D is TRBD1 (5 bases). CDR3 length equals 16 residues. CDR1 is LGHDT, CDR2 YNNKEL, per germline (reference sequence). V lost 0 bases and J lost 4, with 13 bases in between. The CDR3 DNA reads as TGTGCCAGCAGCCAAGATGGAGGGGTCGGGAATCAGCCCCAGCATTTT. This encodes CASSQDGGVGNQPQHF.

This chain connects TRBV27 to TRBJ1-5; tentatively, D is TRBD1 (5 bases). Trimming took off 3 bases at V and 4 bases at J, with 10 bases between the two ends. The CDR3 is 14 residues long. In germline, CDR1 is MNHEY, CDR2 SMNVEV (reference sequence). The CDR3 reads CASSFAGPNQPQHF. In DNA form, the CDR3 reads TGTGCCAGCAGTTTTGCAGGGCCTAATCAGCCCCAGCATTTT.

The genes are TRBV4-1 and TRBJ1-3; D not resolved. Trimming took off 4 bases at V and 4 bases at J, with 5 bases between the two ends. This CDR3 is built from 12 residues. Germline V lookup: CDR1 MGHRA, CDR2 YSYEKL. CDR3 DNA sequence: TGCGCCAGCAGCCGGCCCGGAAACACCATATATTTT. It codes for CASSRPGNTIYF.

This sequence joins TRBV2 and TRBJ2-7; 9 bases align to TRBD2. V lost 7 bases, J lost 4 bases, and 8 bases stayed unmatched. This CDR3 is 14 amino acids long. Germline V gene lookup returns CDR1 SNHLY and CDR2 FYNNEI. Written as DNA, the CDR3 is TGTGCCAGCACCCCCGATAGCGGGGGATACGAGCAGTACTTC. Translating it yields CASTPDSGGYEQYF.

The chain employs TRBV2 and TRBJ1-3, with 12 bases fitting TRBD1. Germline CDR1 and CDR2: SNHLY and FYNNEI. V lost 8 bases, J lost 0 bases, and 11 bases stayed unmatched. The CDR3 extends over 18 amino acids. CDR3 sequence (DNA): TGTGCCAGCTACGGGACAGGGGGCCCTTTTAACTCTGGAAACACCATATATTTT. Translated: CASYGTGGPFNSGNTIYF. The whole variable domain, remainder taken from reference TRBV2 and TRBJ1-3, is EPEVTQTPSHQVTQMGQEVILRCVPISNHLYFYWYRQILGQKVEFLVSFYNNEISEKSEIFDDQFSVERPDGSNFTLKIRSTKLEDSAMYFCASYGTGGPFNSGNTIYFGEGSWLTVV.

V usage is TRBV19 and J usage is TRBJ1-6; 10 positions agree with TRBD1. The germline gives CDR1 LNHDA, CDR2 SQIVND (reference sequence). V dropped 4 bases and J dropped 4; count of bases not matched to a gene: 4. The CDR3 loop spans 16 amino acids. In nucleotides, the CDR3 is TGTGCCAGTAGTACCGGGACAGGGGCTTATAATTCACCCCTCCACTTT. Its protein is CASSTGTGAYNSPLHF.

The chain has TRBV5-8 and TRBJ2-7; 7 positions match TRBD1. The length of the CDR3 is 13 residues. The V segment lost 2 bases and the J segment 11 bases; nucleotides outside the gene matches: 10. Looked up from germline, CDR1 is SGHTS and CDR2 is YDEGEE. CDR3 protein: CASSLQGSGWEYF. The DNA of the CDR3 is TGTGCCAGCAGCTTACAGGGGTCGGGCTGGGAGTACTTC.

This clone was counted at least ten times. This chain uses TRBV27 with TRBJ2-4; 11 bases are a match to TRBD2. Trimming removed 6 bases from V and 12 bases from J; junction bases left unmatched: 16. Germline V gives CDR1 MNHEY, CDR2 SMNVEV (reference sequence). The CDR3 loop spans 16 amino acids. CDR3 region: CASSRAPGLAVPAQYF. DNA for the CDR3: TGTGCCAGCAGCCGAGCTCCGGGACTAGCGGTCCCCGCTCAGTACTTC.